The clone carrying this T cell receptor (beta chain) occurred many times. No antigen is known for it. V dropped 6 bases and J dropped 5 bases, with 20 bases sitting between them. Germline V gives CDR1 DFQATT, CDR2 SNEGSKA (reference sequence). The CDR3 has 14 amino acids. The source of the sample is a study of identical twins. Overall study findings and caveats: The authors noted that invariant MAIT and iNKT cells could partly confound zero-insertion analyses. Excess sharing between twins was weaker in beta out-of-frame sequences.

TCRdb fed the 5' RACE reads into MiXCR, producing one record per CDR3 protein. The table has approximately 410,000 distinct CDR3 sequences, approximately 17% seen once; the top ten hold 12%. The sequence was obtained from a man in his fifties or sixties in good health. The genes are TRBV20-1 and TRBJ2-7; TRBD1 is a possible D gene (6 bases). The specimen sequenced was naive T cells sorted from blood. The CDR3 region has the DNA TGCAGTGCAGACCAGACAGGCCCTAGGAACGAGCAGTACTTC. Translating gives CSADQTGPRNEQYF.